This record concerns one TCR beta chain sequence. Its antigen is as yet unknown. Trimming took 0 bases from V and 8 from J; bases not matched to a gene: 8. In germline, CDR1 is SGHDN, CDR2 FVKESK. The CDR3 is made up of 16 amino acids. The data belong to a study of shared clonotypes between healthy human individuals. Study in general: Three plates each covered CD4 naive and memory; CD8 naive two, CD8 memory one.

Findings of the study overall: Tissues were not sampled, only blood, and their repertoires likely differ.

Clones were sequenced by immunoSEQ multiplex PCR, and TCRdb holds only the in-frame ones, with some missing. The sample consists of about 600,000 clones, about 97% of them appearing once. This sequence joins TRBV14 and TRBJ2-2; the match to TRBD2 covers 8 bases. The sequencing input was naive CD4+ T cells sorted from blood. The subset here: CD45RA+ positively selected. The receptor comes from a woman aged 25 to 39 in good health. CDR3 loop: CASSQDIREGPGELFF. Here the CDR3 DNA reads TGTGCCAGCAGCCAAGATATCCGGGAGGGCCCTGGGGAGCTGTTTTTT. Full variable domain (missing parts from reference TRBV14 and TRBJ2-2): EAGVTQFPSHSVIEKGQTVTLRCDPISGHDNLYWYRRVMGKEIKFLLHFVKESKQDESGMPNNRFLAERTGGTYSTLKVQPAELEDSGVYFCASSQDIREGPGELFFGEGSRLTVL.